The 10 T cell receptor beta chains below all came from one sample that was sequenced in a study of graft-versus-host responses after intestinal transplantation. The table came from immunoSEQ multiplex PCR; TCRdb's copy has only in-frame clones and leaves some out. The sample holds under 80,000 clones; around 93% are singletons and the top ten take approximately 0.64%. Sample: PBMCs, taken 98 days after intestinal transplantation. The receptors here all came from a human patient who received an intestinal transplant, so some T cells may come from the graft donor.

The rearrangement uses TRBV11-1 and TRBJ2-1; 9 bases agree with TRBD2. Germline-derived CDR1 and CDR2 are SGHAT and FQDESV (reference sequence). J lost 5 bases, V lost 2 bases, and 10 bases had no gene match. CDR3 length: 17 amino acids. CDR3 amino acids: CASSLRILAGTDNEQFF. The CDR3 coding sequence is TGTGCCAGCAGCTTACGGATACTAGCGGGTACCGACAATGAGCAGTTCTTC.

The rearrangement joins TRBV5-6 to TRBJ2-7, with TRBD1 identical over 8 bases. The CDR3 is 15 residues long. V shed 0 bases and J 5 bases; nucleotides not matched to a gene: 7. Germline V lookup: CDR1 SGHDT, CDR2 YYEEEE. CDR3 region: CASSLEWTGSHEQYF. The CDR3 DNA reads TGTGCCAGCAGCTTGGAATGGACAGGGAGCCACGAGCAGTACTTC.

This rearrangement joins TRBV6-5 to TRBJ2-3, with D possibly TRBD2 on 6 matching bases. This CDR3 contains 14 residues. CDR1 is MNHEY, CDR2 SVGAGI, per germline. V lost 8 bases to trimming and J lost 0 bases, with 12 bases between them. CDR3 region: CASGIAVSTDTQYF. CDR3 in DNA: TGTGCCAGCGGCATAGCGGTTAGCACAGATACGCAGTATTTT.

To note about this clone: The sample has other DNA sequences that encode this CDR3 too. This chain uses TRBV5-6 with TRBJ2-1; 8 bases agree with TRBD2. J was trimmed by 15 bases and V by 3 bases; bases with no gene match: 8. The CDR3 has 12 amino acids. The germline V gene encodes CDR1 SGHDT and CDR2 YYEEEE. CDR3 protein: CASSSTGGIWFF. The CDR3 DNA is TGTGCCAGCAGCTCAACGGGGGGGATATGGTTCTTC. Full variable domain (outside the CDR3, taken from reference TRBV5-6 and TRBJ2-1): DAGVTQSPTHLIKTRGQQVTLRCSPKSGHDTVSWYQQALGQGPQFIFQYYEEEERQRGNFPDRFSGHQFPNYSSELNVNALLLGDSALYLCASSSTGGIWFFGPGTRLTVL.

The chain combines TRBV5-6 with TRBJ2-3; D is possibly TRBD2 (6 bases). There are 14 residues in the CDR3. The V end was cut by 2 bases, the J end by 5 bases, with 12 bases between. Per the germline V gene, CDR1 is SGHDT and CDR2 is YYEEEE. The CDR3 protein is CASSLPGGIDTQYF. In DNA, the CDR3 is TGTGCCAGCAGCTTACCTGGGGGGATAGATACGCAGTATTTT.

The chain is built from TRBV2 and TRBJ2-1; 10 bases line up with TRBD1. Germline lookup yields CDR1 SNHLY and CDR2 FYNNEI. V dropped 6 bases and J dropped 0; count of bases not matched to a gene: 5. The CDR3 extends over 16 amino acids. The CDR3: CASRGTGERSYNEQFF. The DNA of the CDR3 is TGTGCCAGCAGGGGGACAGGGGAACGCTCCTACAATGAGCAGTTCTTC.

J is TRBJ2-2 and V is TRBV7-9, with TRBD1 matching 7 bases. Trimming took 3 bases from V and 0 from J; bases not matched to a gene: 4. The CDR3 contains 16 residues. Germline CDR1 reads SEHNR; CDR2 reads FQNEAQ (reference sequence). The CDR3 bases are TGTGCCAGCAGCTTTAGTGGGACAGCGAACACCGGGGAGCTGTTTTTT. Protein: CASSFSGTANTGELFF.

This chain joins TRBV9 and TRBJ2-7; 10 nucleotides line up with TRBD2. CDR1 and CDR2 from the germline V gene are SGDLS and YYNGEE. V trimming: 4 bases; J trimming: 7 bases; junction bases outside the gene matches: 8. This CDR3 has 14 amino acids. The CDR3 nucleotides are TGTGCCAGCAGCCCAGGGACTAGCGCCCATGAGCAGTACTTC. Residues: CASSPGTSAHEQYF.

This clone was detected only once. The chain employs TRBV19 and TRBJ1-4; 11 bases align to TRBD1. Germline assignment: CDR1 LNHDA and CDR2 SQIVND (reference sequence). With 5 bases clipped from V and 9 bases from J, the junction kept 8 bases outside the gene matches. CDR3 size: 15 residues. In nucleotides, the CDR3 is TGTGCCAGTAGTCAACCGGGACAGGGGGTGAAAAAACTGTTTTTT. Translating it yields CASSQPGQGVKKLFF. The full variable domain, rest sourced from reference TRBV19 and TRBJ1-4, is DGGITQSPKYLFRKEGQNVTLSCEQNLNHDAMYWYRQDPGQGLRLIYYSQIVNDFQKGDIAEGYSVSREKKESFPLTVTSAQKNPTAFYLCASSQPGQGVKKLFFGSGTQLSVL.

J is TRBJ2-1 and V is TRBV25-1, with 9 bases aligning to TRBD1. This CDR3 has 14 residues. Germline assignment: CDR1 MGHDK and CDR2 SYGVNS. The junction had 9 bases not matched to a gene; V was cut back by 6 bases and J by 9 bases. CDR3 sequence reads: CASRPNRGRGEQFF. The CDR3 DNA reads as TGTGCCAGCAGACCAAACAGGGGGCGTGGTGAGCAGTTCTTC.